This T cell receptor (beta chain) is from a study of blood T cells in healthy people across ages. The table lists this clonotype with a few counts. A sample-barcoded 5' primer and a J-beta primer mix were used in a second PCR of about 7 to 11 cycles. In TCRdb, the 5' RACE reads were re-called with MiXCR into one record per CDR3 protein. The profile shows 1.5 million to 2 million distinct CDR3 sequences, roughly 28% of them singletons. The length of the CDR3 is 15 residues. Germline lookup yields CDR1 KGHDR and CDR2 SFDVKD. The junction had 2 bases not matched to a gene; V was cut back by 3 bases and J by 8 bases.

The TCR comes from a woman aged 25 to 39 in good health. Sequenced material: blood. The V call is TRBV24-1, the J call TRBJ2-1, with 14 nucleotides matching TRBD2. This chain's CDR3 is CATSDGTSGSDEQFF. The CDR3 bases are TGTGCCACCAGTGATGGGACTAGCGGGAGCGATGAGCAGTTCTTC.